This T cell receptor beta chain originates from a study of T cell changes during pregnancy in multiple sclerosis. V lost 4 bases, J lost 4 bases, and 17 bases lay in between. Germline CDR1 is SGDLS and CDR2 is YYNGEE. The CDR3 is 15 residues long. TCRdb keeps only in-frame clones here, not all; method: immunoSEQ multiplex PCR. The sample includes about 70,000 clones, around 90% seen only once; the top ten take just under 0.3%. This chain links TRBV9 with TRBJ1-1; D is possibly TRBD1 (5 bases). The source material was CD4+ T cells from peripheral blood mononuclear cells, sampled after pregnancy. This receptor was obtained from a female donor with multiple sclerosis, enrolled in a pregnancy study. CDR3 loop: CASSTSGGFGTEAFF. CDR3 DNA: TGTGCCAGCAGCACGTCGGGGGGATTTGGCACTGAAGCTTTCTTT. Using reference TRBV9 and TRBJ1-1 for the parts outside the CDR3, the full variable domain is DSGVTQTPKHLITATGQRVTLRCSPRSGDLSVYWYQQSLDQGLQFLIQYYNGEERAKGNILERFSAQQFPDLHSELNLSSLELGDSALYFCASSTSGGFGTEAFFGQGTRLTVV.